This TCR beta chain derives from a study of Ad26.COV2.S vaccination and SARS-CoV-2 variants. Some clones are missing from TCRdb's copy, which holds only in-frame ones; the method was immunoSEQ multiplex PCR. The sample lists around 100,000 clones, roughly 84% occurring once. The sequence was collected from a human donor who had recovered from COVID-19. The sample in question was peripheral blood, obtained after recovery from COVID-19.

The CDR3 DNA follows: TGCGCCAGCAGCCAAGGGAGGCGGGTCAACGCCGCAAGTGACGAGCAGTACTTC. Encoded protein: CASSQGRRVNAASDEQYF. The rearrangement links TRBV4-3 to TRBJ2-7; D is perhaps TRBD2 (5 bases). Germline CDR1 is LGHNA and CDR2 is YSLEER. There are 18 residues in the CDR3. V gave up 1 base and J gave up 5 bases, with 24 bases separating them.